These 11 T cell receptor beta chains originate from one sample sequenced in a study of blood T cell repertoires in COVID-19. TCRdb keeps only in-frame clones here, not all; method: immunoSEQ multiplex PCR. Of over 200,000 clones listed, approximately 83% were seen once; the top ten hold under 2.5%. The source material was PBMCs or T cells enriched from blood (not recorded which). The receptors here all came from a woman aged 45 to 65 who had recovered from COVID-19.

V and J are TRBV27 and TRBJ2-7; 7 bases are shared with TRBD1. CDR3 length: 17 residues. The germline gives CDR1 MNHEY, CDR2 SMNVEV (reference sequence). V was pared by 2 bases and J by 4 bases, with 14 bases of the junction left unmatched. CDR3 DNA sequence: TGTGCCAGCAGTTTAACCCCCCGCGCAGGGGGATATTACGAGCAGTACTTC. Residues: CASSLTPRAGGYYEQYF.

The chain recombines TRBV28 with TRBJ2-7; weak D call: TRBD1 (6 bases). Trimming left V 6 bases short and J 4 bases short, with 19 bases between. The CDR3 runs to 15 residues. In germline, CDR1 is MDHEN, CDR2 SYDVKM. The CDR3 reads CASRPNPGVIYEQYF. DNA of the CDR3: TGTGCCAGCAGACCGAATCCAGGGGTTATATACGAGCAGTACTTC.

V and J are TRBV6-5 and TRBJ1-4, with D perhaps matching TRBD1 (6 bases). The CDR3 has 15 residues. Germline CDR1 and CDR2: MNHEY and SVGAGI. Trimming left V 2 bases short and J 2 bases short, with 9 bases between. The chain's CDR3 is CASSYRQGTNEKLFF. CDR3 nucleotide sequence: TGTGCCAGCAGTTACCGGCAGGGGACTAATGAAAAACTGTTTTTT.

This chain joins TRBV7-2 and TRBJ2-7, with 12 bases identical to TRBD2. V was clipped by 5 bases and J by 6 bases; unmatched bases: 5. In germline, CDR1 is SGHTA, CDR2 FQGNSA. The CDR3 is 14 residues long. The CDR3 loop reads CASSRTSGIGEQYF. The CDR3 coding sequence is TGTGCCAGCAGCCGGACTAGCGGGATAGGCGAGCAGTACTTC.

This sequence joins TRBV6-5 and TRBJ2-1; D not resolved. Germline CDR1 MNHEY, CDR2 SVGAGI. Trimming cost V 2 bases and J 6 bases, with 11 bases left between them. CDR3 length equals 14 residues. CDR3 sequence reads: CASSYAGTPNEQFF. CDR3 in DNA: TGTGCCAGCAGTTACGCAGGAACCCCCAATGAGCAGTTCTTC.

This clone occurred a few times. The V and J genes are TRBV27 and TRBJ2-7; D is ambiguous. V dropped 0 bases and J dropped 4 bases, with 10 bases sitting between them. The V gene's germline CDR1 is MNHEY and CDR2 SMNVEV (reference sequence). There are 14 residues in the CDR3. The CDR3 spells CASSLSPSLYEQYF. The CDR3 DNA reads as TGTGCCAGCAGTTTATCGCCTAGTCTGTACGAGCAGTACTTC.

The V gene is TRBV30, the J gene TRBJ1-4; D is undetermined. Trimming left V 2 bases short and J 8 bases short, with 12 bases between. The CDR3 totals 13 residues. Germline-derived CDR1 and CDR2 are GTSNPN and SVGIG (reference sequence). DNA for the CDR3: TGTGCCTGGAGTCCAGGTCGAATCGAAAAACTGTTTTTT. Its protein product is CAWSPGRIEKLFF.

Here the CDR3 reads CASSPKSRDSYGYTF. DNA of the CDR3: TGTGCCAGCAGCCCAAAGTCCCGGGACAGCTATGGCTACACCTTC. V and J are TRBV14 and TRBJ1-2; the match to TRBD1 covers 7 bases. This CDR3 contains 15 residues. J gave up 4 bases and V 4 bases, and 9 bases lay outside the gene matches. The germline gives CDR1 SGHDN, CDR2 FVKESK.

This chain links TRBV11-2 with TRBJ2-1; 8 bases match TRBD2. From germline, CDR1 is SGHAT and CDR2 FQNNGV. The V segment lost 5 bases and the J segment 8 bases; nucleotides outside the gene matches: 17. The CDR3 covers 17 residues. The CDR3 DNA sequence: TGTGCCAGCAGCCCCTACGTAGGAGCGGGAGTTGGCGATGAGCAGTTCTTC. This encodes CASSPYVGAGVGDEQFF.

J is TRBJ1-2 and V is TRBV28, with 8 bases lining up with TRBD1. Germline-derived CDR1 and CDR2 are MDHEN and SYDVKM. V gave up 6 bases and J gave up 5 bases; unmatched junction bases: 5. The CDR3 is 13 residues long. Written as DNA, the CDR3 is TGTGCCAGCAGACCGACAGGGGCATATGGCTACACCTTC. Its protein is CASRPTGAYGYTF.

Written as DNA, the CDR3 is TGTGCCAGCAGTCAAAGCCGACAGGGGCTGACTGAAGCTTTCTTT. Amino acids: CASSQSRQGLTEAFF. The genes are TRBV6-5 and TRBJ1-1; 8 bases line up with TRBD1. This CDR3 has 15 amino acids. Trimming took 5 bases from V and 5 from J; bases not matched to a gene: 10. CDR1 is MNHEY and CDR2 is SVGAGI in the germline V gene.